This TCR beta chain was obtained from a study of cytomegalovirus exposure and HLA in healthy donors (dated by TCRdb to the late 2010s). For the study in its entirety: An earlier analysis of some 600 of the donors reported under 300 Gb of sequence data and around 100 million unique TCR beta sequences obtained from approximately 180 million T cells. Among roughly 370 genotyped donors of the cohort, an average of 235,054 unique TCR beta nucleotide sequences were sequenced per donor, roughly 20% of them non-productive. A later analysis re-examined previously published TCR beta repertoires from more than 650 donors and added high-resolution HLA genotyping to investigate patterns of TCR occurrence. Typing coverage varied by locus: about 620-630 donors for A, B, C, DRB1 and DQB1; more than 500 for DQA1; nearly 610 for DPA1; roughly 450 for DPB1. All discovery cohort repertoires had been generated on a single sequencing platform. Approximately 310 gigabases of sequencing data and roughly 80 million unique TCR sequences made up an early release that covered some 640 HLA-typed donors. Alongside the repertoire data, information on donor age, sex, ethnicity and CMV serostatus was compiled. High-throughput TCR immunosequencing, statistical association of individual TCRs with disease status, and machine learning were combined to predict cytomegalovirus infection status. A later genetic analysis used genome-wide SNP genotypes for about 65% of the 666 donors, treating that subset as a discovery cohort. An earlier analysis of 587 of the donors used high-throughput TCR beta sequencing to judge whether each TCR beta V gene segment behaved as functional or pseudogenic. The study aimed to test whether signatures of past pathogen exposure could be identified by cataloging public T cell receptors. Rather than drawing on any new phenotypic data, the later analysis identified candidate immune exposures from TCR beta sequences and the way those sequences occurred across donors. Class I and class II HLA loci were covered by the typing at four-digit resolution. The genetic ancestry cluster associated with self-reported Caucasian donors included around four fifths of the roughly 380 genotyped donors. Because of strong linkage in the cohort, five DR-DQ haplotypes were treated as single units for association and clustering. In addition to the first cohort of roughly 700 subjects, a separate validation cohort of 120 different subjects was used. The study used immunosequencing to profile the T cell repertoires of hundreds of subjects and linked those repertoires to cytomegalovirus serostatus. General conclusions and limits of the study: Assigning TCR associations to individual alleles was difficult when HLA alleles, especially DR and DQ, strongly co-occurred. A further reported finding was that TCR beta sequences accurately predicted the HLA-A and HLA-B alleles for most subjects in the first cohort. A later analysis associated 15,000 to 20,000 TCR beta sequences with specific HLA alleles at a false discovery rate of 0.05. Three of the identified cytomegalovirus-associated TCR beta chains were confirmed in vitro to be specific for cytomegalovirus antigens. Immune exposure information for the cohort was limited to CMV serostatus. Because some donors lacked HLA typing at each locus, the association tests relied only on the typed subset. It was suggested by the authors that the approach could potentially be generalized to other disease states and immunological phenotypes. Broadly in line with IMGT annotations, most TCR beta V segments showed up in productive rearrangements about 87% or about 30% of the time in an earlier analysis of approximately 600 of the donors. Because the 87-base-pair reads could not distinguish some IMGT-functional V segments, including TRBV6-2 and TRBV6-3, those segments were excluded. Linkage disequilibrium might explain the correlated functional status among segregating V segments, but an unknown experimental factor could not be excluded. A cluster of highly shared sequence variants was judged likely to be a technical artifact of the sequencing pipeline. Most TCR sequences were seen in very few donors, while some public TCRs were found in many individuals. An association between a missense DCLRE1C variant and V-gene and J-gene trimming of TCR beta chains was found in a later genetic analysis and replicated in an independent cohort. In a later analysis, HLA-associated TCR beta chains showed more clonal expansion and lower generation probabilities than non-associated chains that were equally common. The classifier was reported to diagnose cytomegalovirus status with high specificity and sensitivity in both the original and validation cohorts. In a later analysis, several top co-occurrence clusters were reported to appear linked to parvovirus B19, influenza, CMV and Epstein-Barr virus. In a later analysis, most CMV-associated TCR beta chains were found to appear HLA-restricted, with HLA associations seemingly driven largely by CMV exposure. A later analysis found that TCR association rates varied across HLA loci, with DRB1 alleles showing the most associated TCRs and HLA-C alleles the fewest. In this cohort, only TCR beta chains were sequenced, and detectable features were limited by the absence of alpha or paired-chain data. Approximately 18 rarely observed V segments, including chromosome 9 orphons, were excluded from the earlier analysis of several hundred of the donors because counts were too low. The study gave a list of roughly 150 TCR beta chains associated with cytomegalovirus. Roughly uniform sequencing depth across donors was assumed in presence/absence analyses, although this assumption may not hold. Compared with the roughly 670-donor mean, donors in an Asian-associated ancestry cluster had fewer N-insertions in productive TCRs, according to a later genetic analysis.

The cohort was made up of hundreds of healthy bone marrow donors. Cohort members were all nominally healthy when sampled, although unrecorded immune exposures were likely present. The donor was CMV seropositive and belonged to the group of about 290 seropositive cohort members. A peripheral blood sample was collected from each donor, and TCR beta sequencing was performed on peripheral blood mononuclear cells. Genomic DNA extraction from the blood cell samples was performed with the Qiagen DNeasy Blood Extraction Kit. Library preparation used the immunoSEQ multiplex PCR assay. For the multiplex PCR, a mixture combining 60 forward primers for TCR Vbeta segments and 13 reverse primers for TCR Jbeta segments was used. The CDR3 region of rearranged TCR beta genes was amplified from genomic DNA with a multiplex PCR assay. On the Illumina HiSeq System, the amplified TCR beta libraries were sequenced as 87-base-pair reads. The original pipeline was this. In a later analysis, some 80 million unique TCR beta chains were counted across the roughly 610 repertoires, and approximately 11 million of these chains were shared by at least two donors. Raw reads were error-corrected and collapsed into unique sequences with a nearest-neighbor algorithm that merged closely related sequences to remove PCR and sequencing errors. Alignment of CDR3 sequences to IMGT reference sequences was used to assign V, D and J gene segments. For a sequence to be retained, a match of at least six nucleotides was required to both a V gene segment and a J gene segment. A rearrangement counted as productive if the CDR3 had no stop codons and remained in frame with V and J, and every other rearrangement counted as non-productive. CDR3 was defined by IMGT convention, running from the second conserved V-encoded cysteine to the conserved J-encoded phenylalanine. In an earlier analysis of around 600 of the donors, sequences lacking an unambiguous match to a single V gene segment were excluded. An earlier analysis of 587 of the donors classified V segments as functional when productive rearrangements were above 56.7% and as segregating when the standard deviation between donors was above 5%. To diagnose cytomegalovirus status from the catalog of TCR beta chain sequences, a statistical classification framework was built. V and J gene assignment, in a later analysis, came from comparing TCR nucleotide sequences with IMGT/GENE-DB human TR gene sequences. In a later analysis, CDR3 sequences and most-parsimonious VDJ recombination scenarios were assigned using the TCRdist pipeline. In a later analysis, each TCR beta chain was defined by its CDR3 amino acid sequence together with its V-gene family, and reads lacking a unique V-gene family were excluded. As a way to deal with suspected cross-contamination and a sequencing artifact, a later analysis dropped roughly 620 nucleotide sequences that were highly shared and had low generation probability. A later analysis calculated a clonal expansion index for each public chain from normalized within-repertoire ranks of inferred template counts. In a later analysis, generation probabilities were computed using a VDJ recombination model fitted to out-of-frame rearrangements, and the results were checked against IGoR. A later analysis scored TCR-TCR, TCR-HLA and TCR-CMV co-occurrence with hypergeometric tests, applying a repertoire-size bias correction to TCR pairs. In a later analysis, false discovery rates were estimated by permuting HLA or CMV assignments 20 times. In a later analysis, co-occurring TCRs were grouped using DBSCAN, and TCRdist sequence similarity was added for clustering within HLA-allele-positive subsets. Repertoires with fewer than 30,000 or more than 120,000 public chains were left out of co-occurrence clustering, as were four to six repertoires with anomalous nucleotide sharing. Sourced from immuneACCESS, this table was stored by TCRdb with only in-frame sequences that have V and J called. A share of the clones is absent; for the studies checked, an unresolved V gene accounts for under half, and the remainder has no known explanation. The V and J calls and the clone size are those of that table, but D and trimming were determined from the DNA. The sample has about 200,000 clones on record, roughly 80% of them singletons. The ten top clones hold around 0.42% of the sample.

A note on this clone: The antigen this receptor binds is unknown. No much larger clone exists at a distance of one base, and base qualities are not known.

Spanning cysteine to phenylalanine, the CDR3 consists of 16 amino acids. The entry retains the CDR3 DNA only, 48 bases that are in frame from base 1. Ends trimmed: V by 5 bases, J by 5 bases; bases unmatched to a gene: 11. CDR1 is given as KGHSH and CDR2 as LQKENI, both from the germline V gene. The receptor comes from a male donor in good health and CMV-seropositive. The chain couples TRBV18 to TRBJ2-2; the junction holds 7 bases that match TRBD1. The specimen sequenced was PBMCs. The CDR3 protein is CASSRMDTGATGELFF. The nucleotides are TGTGCCAGCTCAAGAATGGACACAGGGGCAACCGGGGAGCTGTTTTTT.